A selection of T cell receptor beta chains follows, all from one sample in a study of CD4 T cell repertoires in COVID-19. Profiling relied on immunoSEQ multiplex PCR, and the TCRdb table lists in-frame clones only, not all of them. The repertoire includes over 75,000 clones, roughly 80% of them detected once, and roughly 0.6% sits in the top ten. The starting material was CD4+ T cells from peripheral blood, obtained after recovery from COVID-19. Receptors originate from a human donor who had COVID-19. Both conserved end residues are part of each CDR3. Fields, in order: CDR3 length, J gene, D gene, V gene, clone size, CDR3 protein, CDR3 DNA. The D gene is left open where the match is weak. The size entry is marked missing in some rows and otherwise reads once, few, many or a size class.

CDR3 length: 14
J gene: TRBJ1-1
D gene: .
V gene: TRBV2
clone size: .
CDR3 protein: CASSERVPYTEAFF
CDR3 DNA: TGTGCCAGCAGTGAACGGGTACCTTACACTGAAGCTTTCTTT

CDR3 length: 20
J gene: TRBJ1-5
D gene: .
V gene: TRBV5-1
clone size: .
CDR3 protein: CASSLAAAGYTEYSNQPQHF
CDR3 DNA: TGCGCCAGCAGCTTGGCCGCCGCTGGATATACTGAATATAGCAATCAGCCCCAGCATTTT

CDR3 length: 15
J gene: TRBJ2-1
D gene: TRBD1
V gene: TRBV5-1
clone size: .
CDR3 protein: CASGNPGQGAYEQFF
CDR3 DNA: TGCGCCAGCGGGAATCCTGGACAGGGGGCTTATGAGCAGTTCTTC

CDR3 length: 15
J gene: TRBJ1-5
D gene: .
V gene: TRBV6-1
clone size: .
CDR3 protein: CASSEGSTYGQPQHF
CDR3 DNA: TGTGCCAGCAGTGAAGGGAGTACGTACGGTCAGCCCCAGCATTTT

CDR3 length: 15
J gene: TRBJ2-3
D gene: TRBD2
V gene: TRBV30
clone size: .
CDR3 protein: CAWSGVSGRGDTQYF
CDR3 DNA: TGTGCCTGGAGTGGGGTTAGCGGGAGAGGGGATACGCAGTATTTT

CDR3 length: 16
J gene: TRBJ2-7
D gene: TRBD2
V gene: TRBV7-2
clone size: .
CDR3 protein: CASSLKSGTFPREQYF
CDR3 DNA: TGTGCCAGCAGCTTAAAGAGCGGGACCTTCCCCCGCGAGCAGTACTTC

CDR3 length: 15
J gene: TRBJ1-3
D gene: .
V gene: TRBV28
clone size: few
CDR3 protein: CASSSSGRWGNTIYF
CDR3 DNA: TGTGCCAGCAGCTCCTCCGGCAGATGGGGAAACACCATATATTTT

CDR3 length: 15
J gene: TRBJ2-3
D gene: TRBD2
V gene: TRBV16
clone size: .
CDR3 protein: CASSQSAGETDTQYF
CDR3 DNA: TGTGCCAGCAGCCAATCTGCGGGAGAAACAGATACGCAGTATTTT

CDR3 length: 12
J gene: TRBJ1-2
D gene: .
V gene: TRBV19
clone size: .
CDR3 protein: CASSLREGGYTF
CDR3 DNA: TGTGCCAGTAGTCTGCGAGAGGGGGGCTACACCTTC

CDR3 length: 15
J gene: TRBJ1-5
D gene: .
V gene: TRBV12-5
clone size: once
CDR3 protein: CASGLNRVSDQPQHF
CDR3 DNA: TGTGCTAGTGGTTTGAACAGGGTATCGGATCAGCCCCAGCATTTT

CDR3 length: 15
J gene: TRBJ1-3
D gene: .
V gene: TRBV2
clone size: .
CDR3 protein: CASSWGGISGNTIYF
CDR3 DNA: TGTGCCAGCAGTTGGGGGGGCATCTCTGGAAACACCATATATTTT

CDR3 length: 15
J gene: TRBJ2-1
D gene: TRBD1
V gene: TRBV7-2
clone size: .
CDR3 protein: CASSEPGQRYNEQFF
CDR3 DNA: TGTGCCAGCAGCGAACCGGGACAGCGGTACAATGAGCAGTTCTTC

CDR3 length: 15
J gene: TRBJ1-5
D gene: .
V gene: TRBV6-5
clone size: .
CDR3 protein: CASSYSITGNQPQHF
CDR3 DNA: TGTGCCAGCAGTTACTCGATCACCGGGAATCAGCCCCAGCATTTT

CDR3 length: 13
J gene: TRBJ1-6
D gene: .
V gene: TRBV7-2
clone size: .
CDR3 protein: CASSFGRASPLHF
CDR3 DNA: TGTGCCAGCAGTTTCGGAAGAGCTTCACCCCTCCACTTT

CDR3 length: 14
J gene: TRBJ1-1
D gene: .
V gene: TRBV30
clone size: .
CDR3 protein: CAWSGGGQNTEAFF
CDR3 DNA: TGTGCCTGGAGCGGTGGGGGCCAGAACACTGAAGCTTTCTTT

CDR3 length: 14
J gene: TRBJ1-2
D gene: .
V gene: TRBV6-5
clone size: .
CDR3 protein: CASSSFTGGNGYTF
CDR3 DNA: TGTGCCAGCAGCTCCTTCACCGGGGGGAATGGCTACACCTTC

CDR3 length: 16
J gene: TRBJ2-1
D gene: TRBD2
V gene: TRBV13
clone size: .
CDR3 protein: CASSSLTSGRNNEQFF
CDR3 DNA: TGTGCCAGCAGCTCCCTGACTAGCGGGAGGAACAATGAGCAGTTCTTC

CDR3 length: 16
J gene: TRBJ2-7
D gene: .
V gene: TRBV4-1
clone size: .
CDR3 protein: CASSQAPTGPFVEQYF
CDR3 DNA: TGCGCCAGCAGCCAAGCCCCGACTGGCCCCTTTGTCGAGCAGTACTTC

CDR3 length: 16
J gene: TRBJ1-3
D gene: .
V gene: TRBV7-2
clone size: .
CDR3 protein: CASSPSGLSSGNTIYF
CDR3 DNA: TGTGCCAGCAGCCCCTCCGGACTCAGCTCTGGAAACACCATATATTTT

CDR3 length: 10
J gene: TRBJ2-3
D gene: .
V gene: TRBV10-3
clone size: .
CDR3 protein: CAIVPNTKYF
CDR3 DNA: TGTGCCATCGTCCCGAATACGAAGTATTTT

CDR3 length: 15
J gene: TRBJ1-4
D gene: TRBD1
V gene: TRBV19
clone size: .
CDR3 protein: CATKGQGATNEKLFF
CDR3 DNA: TGTGCCACCAAGGGACAGGGGGCAACTAATGAAAAACTGTTTTTT

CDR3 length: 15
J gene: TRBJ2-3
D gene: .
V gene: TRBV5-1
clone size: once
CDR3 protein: CASSHRGAGTDTQYF
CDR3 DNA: TGCGCCAGCAGCCACCGGGGGGCCGGTACAGATACGCAGTATTTT

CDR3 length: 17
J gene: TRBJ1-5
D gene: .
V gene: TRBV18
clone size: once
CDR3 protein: CASSPRSDRYSNQPQHF
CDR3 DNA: TGTGCCAGCTCACCACGATCCGATAGGTATAGCAATCAGCCCCAGCATTTT

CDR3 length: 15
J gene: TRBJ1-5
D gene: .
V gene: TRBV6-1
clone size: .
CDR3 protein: CASSEADWGGQPQHF
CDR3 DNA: TGTGCCAGCAGTGAAGCGGATTGGGGTGGCCAGCCCCAGCATTTT

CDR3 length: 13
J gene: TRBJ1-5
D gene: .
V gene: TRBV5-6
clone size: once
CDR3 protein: CASSLASLGAQHF
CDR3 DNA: TGTGCCAGCAGCTTGGCCTCCCTTGGAGCCCAGCATTTT

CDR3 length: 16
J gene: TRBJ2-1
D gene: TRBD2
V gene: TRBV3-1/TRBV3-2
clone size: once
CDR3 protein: CASSPFGLAGDNEQFF
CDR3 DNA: TGTGCCAGCAGCCCCTTCGGTCTAGCGGGAGACAATGAGCAGTTCTTC